This TCR beta chain was captured in a study of beta chain features in type 1 diabetes. Investigators reverse transcribed all isolated RNA, so they sequenced expressed TCRB transcripts. TCRdb's table, derived via immunoSEQ multiplex PCR, lists solely in-frame clones and lacks some. Among more than 300,000 clones listed, roughly an eighth were seen once. This CDR3 spans 16 amino acids. CDR1 and CDR2 from the germline V gene are SEHNR and FQNEAQ (reference sequence). V lost 3 bases to trimming and J lost 6 bases; unmatched junction nucleotides: 9. The chain carries TRBV7-9 and TRBJ2-1; 9 bases match TRBD1. The clonotype originates from a man aged 18 to 35 in good health. Input material: naive CD4+ T cells from blood. The CDR3 loop reads CASSLRGQGMGNEQFF. CDR3 nucleotides: TGTGCCAGCAGCTTGAGGGGACAGGGCATGGGCAATGAGCAGTTCTTC.